The 18 T cell receptor beta chains below come from one sample, sequenced in a study of T cell responses to AZD1222 COVID-19 vaccine. The data were produced by immunoSEQ multiplex PCR, yet TCRdb's version contains in-frame clones alone and is incomplete. The repertoire has roughly 190,000 clones, more than 80% of them found once; the top ten carry 3.6%. The material was peripheral blood, obtained 28 days after the second dose of the MenACWY control vaccine. The receptors here all came from an adult who received the MenACWY meningococcal vaccine as a control.

The rearrangement links TRBV10-3 to TRBJ1-2; TRBD1 might be the D (6 bases). Per the germline V gene, CDR1 is ENHRY and CDR2 is SYGVKD. Trimming cost V 8 bases and J 5 bases, with 15 bases left between them. This CDR3 spans 13 amino acids. The CDR3 loop reads CAIGSQGWYGYTF. The CDR3 DNA reads as TGTGCCATCGGATCCCAGGGGTGGTATGGCTACACCTTC.

V usage is TRBV11-2 and J usage is TRBJ2-7; D gene ambiguous. Per the germline V gene, CDR1 is SGHAT and CDR2 is FQNNGV. The CDR3 spans 14 residues. The V gene lost 5 bases and the J gene lost 1 base, with 12 bases spanning the gap. The CDR3 loop reads CASSPPTGSYEQYF. The CDR3 DNA sequence: TGTGCCAGCAGCCCACCTACCGGGTCCTACGAGCAGTACTTC.

CDR3: CASSLFGQITEAFF. The DNA of the CDR3 is TGTGCCAGCAGTTTATTCGGCCAGATCACTGAAGCTTTCTTT. The gene calls are TRBV27 and TRBJ1-1, with D unresolved. This CDR3 is 14 amino acids long. Per the germline V gene, CDR1 is MNHEY and CDR2 is SMNVEV (reference sequence). Trimming stripped 1 base from V and 4 bases from J, with 10 bases between.

This chain connects TRBV3-1 (or the pseudogene TRBV3-2) to TRBJ2-7; possibly TRBD1 for D (6 bases). The ends were cut back, 4 bases at V and 2 bases at J, with 12 bases in the middle. CDR3 size: 14 residues. Germline assignment: CDR1 LGHDT and CDR2 YNNKEL (reference sequence). CDR3 coding DNA: TGTGCCAGCAGCCCAGGGGTTTCCCCCTACGAGCAGTACTTC. This translates into CASSPGVSPYEQYF.

The chain carries TRBV11-2 and TRBJ2-7; D is perhaps TRBD2 (6 bases). CDR1 SGHAT and CDR2 FQNNGV come from the germline V gene. The CDR3 loop spans 12 amino acids. Trimming stripped 8 bases from V and 2 bases from J, with 10 bases between. The CDR3 DNA follows: TGTGCCAGCCGTGGGGGGACCTACGAGCAGTACTTC. It is translated as CASRGGTYEQYF.

The J gene is TRBJ1-1, the V gene TRBV5-1; the D gene is possibly TRBD1 (6 bases). This CDR3 spans 13 amino acids. The germline V gene has CDR1 SGHRS and CDR2 YFSETQ. V shed 8 bases and J shed 4 bases, with 15 bases lying between them. Written as DNA, the CDR3 is TGCGCCAGTGGGGCGGGAGGGGGCACTGAAGCTTTCTTT. Protein sequence: CASGAGGGTEAFF.

The J gene is TRBJ2-2, the V gene TRBV6-2 or TRBV6-3; TRBD1 agrees at 7 bases. V shed 7 bases and J 5 bases; nucleotides not matched to a gene: 4. Germline V gene sequence: CDR1 MNHEY, CDR2 SVGEGT. The CDR3 contains 13 residues. CDR3 sequence reads: CASTPTGTGELFF. In DNA form, the CDR3 reads TGTGCCAGCACCCCGACAGGGACCGGGGAGCTGTTTTTT.

This chain uses TRBV6-2 or TRBV6-3 with TRBJ1-2, with 8 bases fitting TRBD1. Germline V gives CDR1 MNHEY, CDR2 SVGEGT. The J segment lost 4 bases and the V segment lost 0 bases, leaving 4 bases of the junction unmatched. The CDR3 runs 15 residues. CDR3 bases: TGTGCCAGCAGTTACTCCCCGACAGGGGTCTATGGCTACACCTTC. Translating it yields CASSYSPTGVYGYTF.

The genes are TRBV11-2 and TRBJ1-2; 7 nucleotides agree with TRBD1. The CDR3 is 14 amino acids. V shed 2 bases, J shed 8 bases, and the junction held 8 bases outside the gene matches. Germline CDR1 SGHAT, CDR2 FQNNGV. The DNA of the CDR3 is TGTGCCAGCAGCTTACAGGGGGTAGTCCGGGGCTACACCTTC. It yields the protein CASSLQGVVRGYTF.

The rearrangement links TRBV3-1 (or the pseudogene TRBV3-2) to TRBJ2-5; D remains ambiguous. The CDR3 has 15 residues. Trimming left V 0 bases short and J 1 base short, with 9 bases between. Germline V gene data show CDR1 as LGHDT and CDR2 as YNNKEL (reference sequence). The CDR3, as DNA: TGTGCCAGCAGCCAAGATCTCGGGCTCCAAGAGACCCAGTACTTC. The encoded protein is CASSQDLGLQETQYF.

This clone was seen more than once but under ten times. The rearrangement links TRBV5-1 to TRBJ2-7; D might be TRBD2 (6 bases). Germline V lookup: CDR1 SGHRS, CDR2 YFSETQ. V lost 0 bases, J lost 6 bases, and 16 bases lay in between. The CDR3 is 15 amino acids. The DNA of the CDR3 is TGCGCCAGCAGCTTGGAACCGGGGAGGTTCGGCGAGCAGTACTTC. Protein: CASSLEPGRFGEQYF.

This clone was observed a handful of times. The rearrangement links TRBV15 to TRBJ1-5, with TRBD1 as a possible D gene (6 bases). Germline CDR1 and CDR2: LNHNV and YYDKDF (reference sequence). The CDR3 runs to 14 residues. Deletions cut 7 bases from V and 7 bases from J, with 17 bases between. The CDR3 DNA is TGTGCCACCAAAAGGGGGGGCGCGGGCCAGCCCCAGCATTTT. As protein: CATKRGGAGQPQHF.

The gene calls are TRBV5-1 and TRBJ1-2; possibly TRBD1 for D (5 bases). CDR3 length equals 15 residues. Trimming pared 2 bases from V and 3 bases from J, leaving 14 bases between. CDR1 and CDR2 (germline): SGHRS, YFSETQ. The CDR3 loop reads CASSFERGGYYGYTF. The CDR3 DNA sequence: TGCGCCAGCAGCTTTGAAAGGGGCGGGTACTATGGCTACACCTTC.

This sequence joins TRBV4-1 and TRBJ2-7, with 10 bases identical to TRBD2. Germline lookup yields CDR1 MGHRA and CDR2 YSYEKL. V dropped 3 bases and J dropped 2; count of bases not matched to a gene: 10. The CDR3 has 17 residues. Written as DNA, the CDR3 is TGCGCCAGCAGCCACGAAAAGGGACTAGCGCTTACCTACGAGCAGTACTTC. Its translation: CASSHEKGLALTYEQYF.

The rearrangement joins TRBV5-1 to TRBJ2-7; possibly TRBD1 or TRBD2 for D (5 bases each). Germline loops: CDR1 SGHRS, CDR2 YFSETQ. This CDR3 comprises 15 residues. Trimming stripped 0 bases from V and 4 bases from J, with 14 bases between. The CDR3 region has the DNA TGCGCCAGCAGCTTGGGGCCTCGAGGGGCTTACGAGCAGTACTTC. Translated: CASSLGPRGAYEQYF.

The chain's CDR3 is CASFSGRAYNEQFF. The CDR3 bases are TGTGCCAGCTTTAGCGGGAGGGCCTACAATGAGCAGTTCTTC. The rearrangement joins TRBV18 to TRBJ2-1; 11 nucleotides align to TRBD2. The CDR3 loop spans 14 amino acids. J gave up 2 bases and V 7 bases, and 1 base lay outside the gene matches. CDR1 is KGHSH and CDR2 is LQKENI in the germline V gene.

CDR3 nucleotides: TGTGCCTGGAGAAGAAACTATGGCTACACCTTC. As protein: CAWRRNYGYTF. The chain couples TRBV30 to TRBJ1-2, with D hard to call. The germline gives CDR1 GTSNPN, CDR2 SVGIG (reference sequence). Trimming stripped 3 bases from V and 2 bases from J, with 4 bases between. This CDR3 has 11 amino acids.

The V and J genes are TRBV18 and TRBJ2-3, with D unresolved. V dropped 3 bases and J dropped 6 bases, with 13 bases sitting between them. Germline CDR1 and CDR2: KGHSH and LQKENI. This CDR3 contains 14 residues. For the CDR3, the DNA is TGTGCCAGCTCACCCTCTAACCACGGGGATACGCAGTATTTT. Encoded protein: CASSPSNHGDTQYF.